These 23 T cell receptor beta chains originate from one sample sequenced in a study of early T cells in non-severe SARS-CoV-2 infection (dated by TCRdb to the early 2020s). Libraries were constructed by 5' RACE. The sequencing machine was a NextSeq 500. In TCRdb, the public reads were trimmed at Q25 with fastp and aligned with MiXCR, with productive beta chains retained. All rows with the same CDR3 protein become a single entry with the most common DNA and genes. Counted in this sample were under 85,000 distinct CDR3 sequences; around 14% of them appeared once. Of the sample, 4.5% to 6.5% falls within the top ten clones. Sequenced material: whole blood. The receptors here all came from an adult who was a healthcare worker with PCR-confirmed SARS-CoV-2 infection or an uninfected control (not recorded which).

This clonotype was found a few times. The J gene is TRBJ1-1, the V gene TRBV30; no definite D call. V was trimmed by 2 bases and J by 2 bases, leaving 9 bases between them. The CDR3 extends over 13 amino acids. Germline V gene data show CDR1 as GTSNPN and CDR2 as SVGIG (reference sequence). For the CDR3, the DNA is TGTGCCTGGAGTCTACAGATAAACACTGAAGCTTTCTTT. Translating it yields CAWSLQINTEAFF.

This chain links TRBV20-1 with TRBJ2-3; 10 positions match TRBD2. With 5 bases clipped from V and 6 bases from J, the junction kept 2 bases outside the gene matches. The germline V gene encodes CDR1 DFQATT and CDR2 SNEGSKA (reference sequence). CDR3 length: 12 amino acids. In DNA, the CDR3 is TGCAGTGCTCTAGCGGGAGACGATACGCAGTATTTT. It specifies CSALAGDDTQYF.

This clonotype has at least ten counts. The genes are TRBV9 and TRBJ2-1; D assignment may be TRBD1 or TRBD2 (5 bases each). The V end was cut by 2 bases, the J end by 7 bases, with 16 bases between. This CDR3 is built from 15 residues. CDR1 SGDLS and CDR2 YYNGEE come from the germline V gene. The CDR3: CASSVGGWSENEQFF. In DNA, the CDR3 is TGTGCCAGCAGCGTTGGGGGATGGAGTGAGAATGAGCAGTTCTTC.

In this sample, this clonotype turned up a few times. The chain combines TRBV6-2 or TRBV6-3 with TRBJ2-4; 7 bases fit TRBD1. CDR3 length: 15 residues. CDR1 is MNHEY and CDR2 is SVGEGT in the germline V gene. The V segment lost 4 bases and the J segment 8 bases; nucleotides outside the gene matches: 11. The CDR3 DNA reads as TGTGCCAGCAGTTCCAGCAGGGGGTCTTTGGACATTCAGTACTTC. Translation: CASSSSRGSLDIQYF.

This clonotype occurred many times. This chain uses TRBV29-1 with TRBJ2-2; 7 bases agree with TRBD1. Germline V gene data show CDR1 as SQVTM and CDR2 as ANQGSEA. The V gene end was trimmed by 7 bases and the J gene end by 6 bases; junction bases not matched to a gene: 8. There are 13 residues in the CDR3. The CDR3 sequence is CSAVQGRAGELFF. CDR3 nucleotide sequence: TGCAGCGCCGTACAGGGGCGAGCCGGGGAGCTGTTTTTT.

The rearrangement uses TRBV5-1 and TRBJ2-2; perhaps TRBD1 as D (5 bases). The CDR3 is made up of 15 amino acids. Germline CDR1 is SGHRS and CDR2 is YFSETQ. V dropped 1 base and J dropped 3 bases, with 10 bases sitting between them. CDR3 region: CASSLQGPDTGELFF. CDR3 DNA: TGCGCCAGCAGCTTGCAGGGCCCCGACACCGGGGAGCTGTTTTTT.

There are many counts of this clonotype. The genes are TRBV27 and TRBJ2-5; D might be TRBD2 (7 bases). V shed 6 bases and J shed 5 bases, with 19 bases lying between them. Germline CDR1 reads MNHEY; CDR2 reads SMNVEV (reference sequence). This CDR3 is 15 amino acids long. The CDR3 bases are TGTGCCAGCAGAAGAGGGGGGAGGGGAACCGAGACCCAGTACTTC. Residues: CASRRGGRGTETQYF.

The genes are TRBV12-5 and TRBJ2-1, with 11 nucleotides matching TRBD2. V was pared by 4 bases and J by 5 bases, with 4 bases of the junction left unmatched. The CDR3 runs 15 residues. Germline V gene sequence: CDR1 LGHNT, CDR2 FRNRAP. CDR3 loop: CASGSYSGGDNEQFF. The CDR3 nucleotides are TGTGCTAGTGGTTCCTATAGCGGGGGGGACAATGAGCAGTTCTTC.

The sample holds many counts of this clonotype. The chain employs TRBV19 and TRBJ2-3; D remains unclear. In germline, CDR1 is LNHDA, CDR2 SQIVND (reference sequence). The CDR3 has 15 residues. Trimming removed 6 bases from V and 1 base from J, with 14 bases in between. The CDR3 DNA reads TGTGCCAGTAGCATTACGACCGGCGGCACAGATACGCAGTATTTT. It yields the protein CASSITTGGTDTQYF. The full variable domain, completed using reference TRBV19 and TRBJ2-3, is DGGITQSPKYLFRKEGQNVTLSCEQNLNHDAMYWYRQDPGQGLRLIYYSQIVNDFQKGDIAEGYSVSREKKESFPLTVTSAQKNPTAFYLCASSITTGGTDTQYFGPGTRLTVL.

This clonotype came up a few times. The CDR3 loop reads CASSLPGAGDTEAFF. The CDR3 DNA follows: TGTGCCAGCAGTTTACCGGGGGCGGGCGACACTGAAGCTTTCTTT. The genes are TRBV27 and TRBJ1-1, with TRBD1 as a possible D gene (6 bases). The V end was cut by 2 bases, the J end by 3 bases, with 13 bases between. Germline V gene lookup returns CDR1 MNHEY and CDR2 SMNVEV (reference sequence). The CDR3 contains 15 residues.

Many counts were recorded for this clonotype. The J gene is TRBJ1-1, the V gene TRBV12-3 or TRBV12-4; D not certain. This CDR3 contains 14 residues. V was trimmed by 6 bases and J by 1 base, leaving 12 bases between them. The CDR3 region has the DNA TGTGCCAGCAGCTGGCAGGTCGGGAACACTGAAGCTTTCTTT. It yields the protein CASSWQVGNTEAFF.

This clonotype was observed at least ten times. This rearrangement joins TRBV5-5 to TRBJ2-5; TRBD2 aligns across 13 bases. The CDR3 is 16 residues long. The germline V gene encodes CDR1 SGHKS and CDR2 YYEKEE (reference sequence). V was clipped by 4 bases and J by 6 bases; unmatched bases: 9. CDR3 bases: TGTGCCAGCAGCCGGGGGACTAGCGGGAATTTGCAGACCCAGTACTTC. It specifies CASSRGTSGNLQTQYF.

This clonotype came up a few times. The rearrangement uses TRBV18 and TRBJ1-4; D unresolved. Germline V gives CDR1 KGHSH, CDR2 LQKENI. The CDR3 extends over 12 amino acids. The germline V and J ends were trimmed by 4 bases and 8 bases, with 8 bases remaining between them. DNA of the CDR3: TGTGCCAGCTCACTGAAGGGCGAAAAACTGTTTTTT. It translates to CASSLKGEKLFF.

This clonotype turned up a few times. The V and J genes are TRBV11-2 and TRBJ2-5; 8 bases match TRBD2. The CDR3 consists of 15 residues. Germline V gene sequence: CDR1 SGHAT, CDR2 FQNNGV. V lost 3 bases, J lost 2 bases, and 5 bases stayed unmatched. The CDR3 region is CASSFGAGAQETQYF. CDR3 coding DNA: TGTGCCAGCAGCTTTGGAGCGGGGGCACAAGAGACCCAGTACTTC.

Only a few counts were recorded for this clonotype. The rearrangement uses TRBV19 and TRBJ1-2; 8 bases fit TRBD1. The CDR3 has 13 amino acids. CDR1 and CDR2 (germline): LNHDA, SQIVND (reference sequence). Trimming removed 6 bases from V and 7 bases from J; junction bases left unmatched: 7. This CDR3 is CASRLDRGGGYTF. CDR3 nucleotides: TGTGCCAGTAGGCTAGACAGGGGCGGTGGCTACACCTTC.

This clonotype has ten or more counts. The gene calls are TRBV7-8 and TRBJ2-5; possibly TRBD1 or TRBD2 for D (5 bases each). The CDR3 length is 17 residues. CDR1 SGHVS and CDR2 FQNEAQ come from the germline V gene. The ends were cut back, 2 bases at V and 0 bases at J, with 16 bases in the middle. CDR3 protein: CASSLYFRGADQETQYF. The CDR3 DNA reads as TGTGCCAGCAGCTTATATTTCCGGGGCGCCGACCAAGAGACCCAGTACTTC.

The chain employs TRBV11-2 and TRBJ2-5; the D call may be TRBD1 or TRBD2 (7 bases each). The length of the CDR3 is 14 residues. Deletions cut 3 bases from V and 2 bases from J, with 10 bases between. In germline, CDR1 is SGHAT, CDR2 FQNNGV. CDR3 in amino acids: CASSFQGGQETQYF. The CDR3 nucleotides read TGTGCCAGCAGCTTCCAGGGGGGGCAAGAGACCCAGTACTTC.

The V gene is TRBV5-1, the J gene TRBJ2-3; 8 nucleotides agree with TRBD1. Germline trimming cut 4 bases from V and 4 bases from J; bases unmatched to any gene: 5. The CDR3 has 14 residues. CDR1 and CDR2 (germline): SGHRS, YFSETQ. For the CDR3, the DNA is TGCGCCAGCAGCGCCGGACAGGGCCCAGATACGCAGTATTTT. This encodes CASSAGQGPDTQYF.

There are many counts of this clonotype. The gene calls are TRBV24-1 and TRBJ1-4; TRBD1 matches at 8 bases. The CDR3 has 15 amino acids. Germline-derived CDR1 and CDR2 are KGHDR and SFDVKD. V was clipped by 2 bases and J by 8 bases; unmatched bases: 6. The CDR3 sequence is CATSDSGQGGEKLFF. The CDR3 bases are TGTGCCACCAGTGATTCCGGACAGGGTGGCGAAAAACTGTTTTTT.

The chain employs TRBV7-2 and TRBJ2-7, with 7 bases matching TRBD2. The junction had 5 bases not matched to a gene; V was cut back by 2 bases and J by 4 bases. The CDR3 is 14 amino acids. CDR1 and CDR2 from the germline V gene are SGHTA and FQGNSA. CDR3 nucleotides: TGTGCCAGCAGCTTAAGGCGGGAGCGTTACGAGCAGTACTTC. Encoded protein: CASSLRRERYEQYF.

This clonotype was detected many times. The CDR3 here is CATGRGGGYEQYF. CDR3 nucleotide sequence: TGTGCCACCGGGAGGGGGGGCGGCTACGAGCAGTACTTC. The chain recombines TRBV6-5 with TRBJ2-7; TRBD2 matches at 8 bases. The V gene's germline CDR1 is MNHEY and CDR2 SVGAGI. J lost 3 bases, V lost 10 bases, and 8 bases had no gene match. The CDR3 loop spans 13 amino acids.

This clonotype was counted only a few times. This chain uses TRBV6-2 or TRBV6-3 with TRBJ2-7; tentatively, D is TRBD2 (5 bases). CDR1 and CDR2 from the germline V gene are MNHEY and SVGEGT. This CDR3 spans 14 amino acids. Trimming shortened V by 4 bases and J by 2 bases, and 12 bases separated the two germline ends. CDR3: CASSLGRGPYEQYF. In DNA, the CDR3 is TGTGCCAGCAGTTTAGGGCGAGGGCCCTACGAGCAGTACTTC.

This clonotype came up a few times. This chain connects TRBV18 to TRBJ1-3; 7 nucleotides agree with TRBD1. Germline V gene data show CDR1 as KGHSH and CDR2 as LQKENI. V lost 3 bases to trimming and J lost 4 bases; unmatched junction nucleotides: 15. The length of the CDR3 is 18 residues. The CDR3 nucleotides read TGTGCCAGCTCACCTTTGACCGGGACAGCTCTTCGAGGAAACACCATATATTTT. This codes for CASSPLTGTALRGNTIYF.